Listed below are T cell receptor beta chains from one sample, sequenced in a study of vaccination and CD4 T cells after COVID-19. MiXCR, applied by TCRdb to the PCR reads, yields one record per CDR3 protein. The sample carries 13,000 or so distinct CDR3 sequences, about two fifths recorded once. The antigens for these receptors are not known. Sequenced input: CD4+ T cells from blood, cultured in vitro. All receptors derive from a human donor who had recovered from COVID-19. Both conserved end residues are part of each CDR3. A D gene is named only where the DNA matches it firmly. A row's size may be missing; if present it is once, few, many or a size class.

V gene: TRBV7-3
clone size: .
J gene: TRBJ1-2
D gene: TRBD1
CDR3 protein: CASSLAGGDGYTF
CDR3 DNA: TGTGCCAGCAGCTTAGCAGGGGGAGATGGCTACACCTTC

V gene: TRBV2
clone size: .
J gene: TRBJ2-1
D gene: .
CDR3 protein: CASSVGPGGYNEQFF
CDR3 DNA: TGTGCCAGCAGCGTGGGCCCTGGGGGCTACAATGAGCAGTTCTTC

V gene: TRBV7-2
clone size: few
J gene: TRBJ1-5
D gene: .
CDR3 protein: CASSVEGSQPQHF
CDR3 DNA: TGTGCCAGCAGCGTAGAGGGTAGTCAGCCCCAGCATTTT

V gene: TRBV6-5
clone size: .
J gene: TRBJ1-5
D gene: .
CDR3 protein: CASSSPRGTTNQPQHF
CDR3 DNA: TGTGCCAGCAGTTCACCGCGCGGGACAACAAATCAGCCCCAGCATTTT

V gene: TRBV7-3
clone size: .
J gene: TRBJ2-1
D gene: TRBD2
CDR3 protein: CASSPSSGYNEQFF
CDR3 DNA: TGTGCCAGCAGCCCCTCTAGCGGATACAATGAGCAGTTCTTC

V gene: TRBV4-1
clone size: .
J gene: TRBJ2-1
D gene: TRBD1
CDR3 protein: CASSQDPGDRVGEQFF
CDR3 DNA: TGCGCCAGCAGCCAAGATCCGGGGGACAGGGTAGGTGAGCAGTTCTTC

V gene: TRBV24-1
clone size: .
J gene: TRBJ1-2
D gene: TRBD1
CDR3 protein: CATSRGQGAGGYTF
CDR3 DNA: TGTGCCACCAGCCGGGGACAGGGGGCCGGTGGCTACACCTTC

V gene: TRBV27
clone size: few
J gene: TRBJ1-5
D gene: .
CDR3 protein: CASTTRGGFQPQHF
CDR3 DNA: TGTGCCAGCACCACCCGAGGGGGGTTTCAGCCCCAGCATTTT

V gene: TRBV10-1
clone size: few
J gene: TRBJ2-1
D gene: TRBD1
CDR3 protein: CASSFLGTGSYNEQFF
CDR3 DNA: TGCGCCAGCAGTTTCCTCGGGACAGGGTCCTACAATGAGCAGTTCTTC

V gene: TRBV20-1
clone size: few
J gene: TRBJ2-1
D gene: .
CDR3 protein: CSARLGSTDRNEQFF
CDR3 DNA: TGCAGTGCGAGGCTGGGTTCAACCGACAGGAATGAGCAGTTCTTC

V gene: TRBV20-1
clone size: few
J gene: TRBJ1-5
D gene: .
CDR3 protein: CSARVGGGNQPQHF
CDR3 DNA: TGCAGTGCTAGAGTGGGGGGAGGCAATCAGCCCCAGCATTTT

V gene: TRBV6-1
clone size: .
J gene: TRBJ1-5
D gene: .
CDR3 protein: CASIPSFRVSNQPQHF
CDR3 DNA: TGTGCCAGCATCCCCTCATTCAGGGTTAGCAATCAGCCCCAGCATTTT

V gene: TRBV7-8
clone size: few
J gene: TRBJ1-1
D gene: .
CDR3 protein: CASSLVGMNTEAFF
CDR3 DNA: TGTGCCAGCAGCTTAGTGGGGATGAACACTGAAGCTTTCTTT

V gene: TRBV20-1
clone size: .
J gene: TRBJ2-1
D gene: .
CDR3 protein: CSARGDPRSYNEQFF
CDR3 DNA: TGCAGTGCTAGAGGCGACCCCCGCTCCTACAATGAGCAGTTCTTC

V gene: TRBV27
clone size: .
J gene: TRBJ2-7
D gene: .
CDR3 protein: CASRSPTGHRYYEQYF
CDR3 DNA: TGTGCCAGCAGATCCCCTACAGGGCATCGCTATTACGAGCAGTACTTC

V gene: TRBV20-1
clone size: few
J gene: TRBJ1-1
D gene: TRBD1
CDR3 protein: CSAFLQGAVAEAFF
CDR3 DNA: TGCAGTGCTTTCCTTCAGGGGGCGGTCGCTGAAGCTTTCTTT

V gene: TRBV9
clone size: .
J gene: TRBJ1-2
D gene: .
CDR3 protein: CASSVQGGSIDYGYTF
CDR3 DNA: TGTGCCAGCAGCGTACAAGGGGGTAGCATCGACTATGGCTACACCTTC

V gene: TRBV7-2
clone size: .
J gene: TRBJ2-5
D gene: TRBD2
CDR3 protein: CASSSRRLAGSETQYF
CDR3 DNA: TGTGCCAGCAGCTCGCGACGACTAGCGGGATCGGAGACCCAGTACTTC

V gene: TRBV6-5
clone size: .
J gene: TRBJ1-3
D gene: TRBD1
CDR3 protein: CASSSSGQGASGNTIYF
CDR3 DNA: TGTGCCAGCAGTTCTTCAGGACAGGGGGCATCGGGAAACACCATATATTTT

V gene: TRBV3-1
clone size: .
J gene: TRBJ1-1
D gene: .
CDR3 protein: CASSQTQGALNTEAFF
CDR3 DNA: TGTGCCAGCAGCCAAACCCAAGGGGCCTTGAACACTGAAGCTTTCTTT

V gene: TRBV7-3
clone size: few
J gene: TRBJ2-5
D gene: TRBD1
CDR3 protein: CASSLGQGNGETQYF
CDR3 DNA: TGTGCCAGCAGCCTAGGACAGGGGAACGGGGAGACCCAGTACTTC

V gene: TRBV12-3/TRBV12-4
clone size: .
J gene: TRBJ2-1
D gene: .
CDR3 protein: CASSYRDEQFF
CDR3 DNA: TGTGCCAGCAGTTATCGTGATGAGCAGTTCTTC

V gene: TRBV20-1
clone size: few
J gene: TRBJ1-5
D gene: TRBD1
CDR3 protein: CSARATGVGSNQPQHF
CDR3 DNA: TGCAGTGCTAGAGCCACAGGGGTAGGAAGCAATCAGCCCCAGCATTTT

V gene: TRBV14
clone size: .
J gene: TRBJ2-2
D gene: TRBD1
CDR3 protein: CASSLGQGRAGELFF
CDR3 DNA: TGTGCCAGCAGCCTTGGACAGGGACGGGCCGGGGAGCTGTTTTTT

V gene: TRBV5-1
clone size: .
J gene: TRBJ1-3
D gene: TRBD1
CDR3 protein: CASSLLLQGADGNTIYF
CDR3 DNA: TGCGCCAGCAGCTTACTTCTCCAGGGGGCGGATGGAAACACCATATATTTT

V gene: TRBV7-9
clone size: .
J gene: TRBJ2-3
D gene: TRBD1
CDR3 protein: CASSPQGEEDTQYF
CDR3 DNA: TGTGCCAGCAGCCCACAGGGGGAAGAGGATACGCAGTATTTT

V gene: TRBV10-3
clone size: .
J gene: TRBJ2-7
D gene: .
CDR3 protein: CAISELPSEIPNYEQYF
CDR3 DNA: TGTGCCATCAGTGAGTTGCCTAGCGAGATTCCGAACTACGAGCAGTACTTC

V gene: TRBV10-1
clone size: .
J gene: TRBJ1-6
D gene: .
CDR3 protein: CASSASPLHF
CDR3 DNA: TGCGCCAGCAGTGCCTCACCCCTCCACTTT

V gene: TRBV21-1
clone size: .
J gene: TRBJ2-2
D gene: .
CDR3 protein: CASGPQGEILGKLFF
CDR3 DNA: TGTGCCAGCGGACCTCAGGGCGAAATCCTCGGAAAGCTGTTTTTT

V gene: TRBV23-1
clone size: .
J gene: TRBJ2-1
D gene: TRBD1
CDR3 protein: CASRPGGGWDNEQFF
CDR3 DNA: TGCGCCAGCAGACCAGGGGGCGGTTGGGACAATGAGCAGTTCTTC

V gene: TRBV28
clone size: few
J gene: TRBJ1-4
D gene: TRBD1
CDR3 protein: CASSKLGQAVEKLFF
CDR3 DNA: TGTGCCAGCAGTAAACTGGGACAGGCGGTTGAAAAACTGTTTTTT

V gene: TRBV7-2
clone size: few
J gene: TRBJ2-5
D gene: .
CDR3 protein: CASSQWGTQETQYF
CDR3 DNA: TGTGCCAGCAGCCAGTGGGGGACCCAAGAGACCCAGTACTTC

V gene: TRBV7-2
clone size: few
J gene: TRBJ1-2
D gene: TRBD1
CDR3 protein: CASSLPTGDVGYTF
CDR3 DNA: TGTGCCAGCAGCTTACCCACAGGGGATGTGGGCTACACCTTC

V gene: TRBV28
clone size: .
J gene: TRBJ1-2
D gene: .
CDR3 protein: CASSRPQLRGYTF
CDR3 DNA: TGTGCCAGCAGTCGTCCCCAGTTGAGGGGCTACACCTTC

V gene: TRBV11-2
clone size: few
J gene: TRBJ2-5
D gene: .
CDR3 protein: CASSLEAWGRNQETQYF
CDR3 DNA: TGTGCCAGCAGCTTAGAGGCGTGGGGGCGAAACCAAGAGACCCAGTACTTC

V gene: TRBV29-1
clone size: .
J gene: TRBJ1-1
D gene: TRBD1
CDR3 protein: CSVVRDREGTEAFF
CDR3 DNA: TGCAGCGTTGTACGGGACAGGGAAGGGACTGAAGCTTTCTTT

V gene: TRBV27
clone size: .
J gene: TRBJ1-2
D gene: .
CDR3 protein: CASSPDRMPYGYTF
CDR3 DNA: TGTGCCAGCAGTCCCGACAGGATGCCCTATGGCTACACCTTC

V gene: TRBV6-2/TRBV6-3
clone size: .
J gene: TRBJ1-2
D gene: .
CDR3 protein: CATKPTGTNGYTF
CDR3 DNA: TGTGCCACCAAACCAACAGGGACGAATGGCTACACCTTC

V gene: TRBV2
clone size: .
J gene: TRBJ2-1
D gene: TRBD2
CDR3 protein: CASSVRPGLALQFF
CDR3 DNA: TGTGCCAGCAGTGTCCGGCCGGGACTAGCTTTACAGTTCTTC

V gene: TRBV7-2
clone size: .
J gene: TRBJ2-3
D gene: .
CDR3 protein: CASSAGADTQYF
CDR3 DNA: TGTGCCAGCAGCGCAGGGGCAGATACGCAGTATTTT

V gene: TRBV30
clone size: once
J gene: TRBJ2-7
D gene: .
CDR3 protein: CAWSVLRSEQYF
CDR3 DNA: TGTGCCTGGAGTGTCCTGAGGAGCGAGCAGTACTTC

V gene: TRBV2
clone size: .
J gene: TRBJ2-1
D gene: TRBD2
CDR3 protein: CASNEGLAGGYNEQFF
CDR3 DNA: TGTGCCAGCAATGAGGGCCTAGCGGGAGGCTACAATGAGCAGTTCTTC

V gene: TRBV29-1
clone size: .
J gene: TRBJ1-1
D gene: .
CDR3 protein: CSARATEAFF
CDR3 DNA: TGCAGCGCCAGGGCCACTGAAGCTTTCTTT